The rows below give T cell receptor beta chains drawn from one sample of a study of vaccination effects on CD4 cells after COVID-19. No antigen is known for these receptors. Produced via immunoSEQ multiplex PCR; TCRdb's table is partial and in-frame only. The sample holds roughly 30,000 clones, 73% seen once. The specimen comprised CD4+ T cells from PBMCs cultured with HCoV-OC43 spike peptides, sampled before COVID-19 vaccination. Source of these receptors: a human donor who received a COVID-19 vaccine. The conserved cysteine and the conserved F or W are not part of the CDR3 here.

V gene	CDR3 protein
TRBV3-1/TRBV3-2	ASSRTGGGNTIY
TRBV5-1	ASSLNRGRETQY
TRBV19	ASSMGGTVRYEQY
TRBV27	ASSTSGRALGYEQY
TRBV7-2	ASSLVSGQINSPLH
TRBV29-1	SARGPTSGEQY
TRBV6-5	ASSESRQGGPQH
TRBV7-9	ASSAPGMPLH
TRBV6-4	ASSAYPIGSTNEKLF
TRBV5-1	ASSWGPEGETQY
TRBV19	ASSVDPGNTIY
TRBV27	ASSGTFRGPTYGYT
TRBV5-4	ASSVGTAEANYGYT
TRBV2	ASTMTEATNEKLF
TRBV5-4	ASSLVAGGGNTEAF
TRBV2	ASSEWAGEGYT
TRBV7-8	ASSATQGETQY
TRBV19	ASSIVADNSNQPQH
TRBV10-3	AISENNTGGRGPQH
TRBV5-4	ASRPRGRSPDTQY
TRBV27	ASSLGTAYGYT
TRBV4-1	ASQEAGGREQY
TRBV5-4	ASSAGTSGVYNEQF
TRBV5-5	ASSLVPQPRELF
TRBV27	ASSTTQGARETQY
TRBV4-2	ASSQGAAGSYNEQF
TRBV3-1/TRBV3-2	ASSQGPTPLH
TRBV19	ASSPKSPGDEQY
TRBV28	ASSLNRDRNTGELF
TRBV3-1/TRBV3-2	ASSQGGGNYGYT
TRBV6-6	ASRTDRSPYEQY
TRBV7-2	ASSFNHQETQY
TRBV6-6	ASSYATVDEKLF
TRBV9	ASSVGGLETQY
TRBV7-9	ASLRKGSSNEQY
TRBV3-1/TRBV3-2	ASSQTPGGASNGYT
TRBV28	ASSFHRVGADNEKLF
TRBV7-9	ASSLRAGDEQY
TRBV2	ASSGQTYEQY
TRBV10-3	AISESSARANTEAF
TRBV3-1/TRBV3-2	ASSPRVWNTEAF
TRBV7-2	ASSPKRGSNQPQH
TRBV7-9	ASSLIISGANVLT
TRBV2	ASTAQDYGYT
TRBV7-2	ASSFSRTSGIGEQF
TRBV18	ASSPSRTQETQY
TRBV10-3	AISELPTSGRFNEQF
TRBV4-3	ASRQQGTSSGTF
TRBV5-6	ASSVPLAGKTGELF
TRBV4-1	ASSQDRATGGRDTQY
TRBV9	ASSVLAHQSSYEQY
TRBV7-2	ASSLPSGTKETQY
TRBV5-6	ASSFGGTNTGELF
TRBV27	ASSLRQSYYGYT